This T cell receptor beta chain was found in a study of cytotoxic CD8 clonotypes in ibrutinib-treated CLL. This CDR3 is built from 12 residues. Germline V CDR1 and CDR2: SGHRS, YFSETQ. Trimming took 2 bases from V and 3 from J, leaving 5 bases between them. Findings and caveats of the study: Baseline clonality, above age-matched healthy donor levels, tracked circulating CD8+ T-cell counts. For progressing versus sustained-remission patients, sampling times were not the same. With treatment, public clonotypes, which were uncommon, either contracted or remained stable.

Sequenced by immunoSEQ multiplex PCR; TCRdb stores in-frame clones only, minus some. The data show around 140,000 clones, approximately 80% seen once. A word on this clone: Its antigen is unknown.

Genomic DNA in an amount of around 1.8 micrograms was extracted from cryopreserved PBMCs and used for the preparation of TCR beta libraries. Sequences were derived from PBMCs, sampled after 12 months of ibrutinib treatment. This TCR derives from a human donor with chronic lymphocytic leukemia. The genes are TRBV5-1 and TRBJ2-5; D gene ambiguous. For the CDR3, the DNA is TGCGCCAGCAGCTTACGGAAAGAGACCCAGTACTTC. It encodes CASSLRKETQYF.